Presented here are 9 T cell receptor beta chains from one specimen sequenced in a study of T cell responses to AZD1222 COVID-19 vaccine. The table came from immunoSEQ multiplex PCR; TCRdb's copy has only in-frame clones and leaves some out. The sample holds 120,000 or so clones, 85% to 90% seen once. The specimen was peripheral blood, collected on day 0 of AZD1222 vaccination. The receptors stem from an adult in good health.

This chain connects TRBV7-3 to TRBJ1-1; TRBD1 is a possible D gene (6 bases). The V gene lost 1 base and the J gene lost 5 bases, with 14 bases spanning the gap. The CDR3 totals 15 residues. CDR1 and CDR2 (germline): SGHTA, FQGTGA. CDR3 protein: CASSLIHREDTEAFF. The CDR3 nucleotides are TGTGCCAGCAGCTTAATTCACAGGGAGGATACTGAAGCTTTCTTT. The full variable domain, completed using reference TRBV7-3 and TRBJ1-1, is GAGVSQTPSNKVTEKGKYVELRCDPISGHTALYWYRQSLGQGPEFLIYFQGTGAADDSGLPNDRFFAVRPEGSVSTLKIQRTERGDSAVYLCASSLIHREDTEAFFGQGTRLTVV.

The chain uses TRBV29-1 and TRBJ1-3; D gene unclear. Germline V gene sequence: CDR1 SQVTM, CDR2 ANQGSEA. The CDR3 sequence is 13 residues long. V was pared by 6 bases and J by 4 bases, with 13 bases between. The CDR3 sequence is CSVISQGGNTIYF. As DNA, the CDR3 is TGCAGCGTAATATCACAAGGCGGAAACACCATATATTTT.

The CDR3: CASSLENEQDTQYF. The DNA of the CDR3 is TGCGCCAGCAGCTTGGAGAATGAACAGGATACGCAGTATTTT. V and J are TRBV5-1 and TRBJ2-3; D not resolved. Germline CDR1 reads SGHRS; CDR2 reads YFSETQ. V was shortened by 0 bases and J by 6 bases, with 11 bases between the two germline ends. CDR3 size: 14 residues.

The V and J genes are TRBV4-1 and TRBJ2-7; 9 bases agree with TRBD1. In germline, CDR1 is MGHRA, CDR2 YSYEKL. This CDR3 region has 15 residues. The junction had 1 base not matched to a gene; V was cut back by 1 base and J by 0 bases. Here the CDR3 DNA reads TGCGCCAGCAGCCAAGGACAGGGGGACTCCTACGAGCAGTACTTC. Residues: CASSQGQGDSYEQYF.

The CDR3 DNA reads as TGCGCCAGCAGCTTGGCGGGCTATTTCTCTGGCTACACCTTC. Translation gives CASSLAGYFSGYTF. V is TRBV5-1 and J is TRBJ1-2; the D is unclear. The ends were cut back, 0 bases at V and 7 bases at J, with 13 bases in the middle. The CDR3 is made up of 14 amino acids. Germline V gene lookup returns CDR1 SGHRS and CDR2 YFSETQ.

The CDR3 DNA sequence: TGTGCCAGCAGCTTAGTACTGACTGAGGGGAACACTGAAGCTTTCTTT. Its protein product is CASSLVLTEGNTEAFF. The V gene is TRBV7-8, the J gene TRBJ1-1; D unclear. Germline CDR1 is SGHVS and CDR2 is FQNEAQ. The CDR3 has 16 residues. V was shortened by 1 base and J by 1 base, with 13 bases between the two germline ends. Supplemented by reference TRBV7-8 and TRBJ1-1, the full variable domain reads GAGVSQSPRYKVAKRGQDVALRCDPISGHVSLFWYQQALGQGPEFLTYFQNEAQLDKSGLPSDRFFAERPEGSVSTLKIQRTQQEDSAVYLCASSLVLTEGNTEAFFGQGTRLTVV.

The V and J genes are TRBV9 and TRBJ2-3; possible D gene TRBD1, 5 bases. The CDR3 totals 17 residues. V shed 7 bases and J shed 2 bases, with 23 bases lying between them. Per the germline V gene, CDR1 is SGDLS and CDR2 is YYNGEE. In nucleotides, the CDR3 is TGTGCCAGCGGCCCCATAGCAGGGTCCTCCCTCACAGATACGCAGTATTTT. This translates into CASGPIAGSSLTDTQYF.

This chain uses TRBV5-1 with TRBJ2-5; TRBD1 aligns across 10 bases. This CDR3 contains 15 residues. Germline V CDR1 and CDR2: SGHRS, YFSETQ. After removal of 4 bases from V and 5 bases from J, the junction contained 8 bases not matched to a gene. CDR3 in amino acids: CASSQGQGTVETQYF. In DNA form, the CDR3 reads TGCGCCAGCAGCCAGGGACAGGGGACAGTGGAGACCCAGTACTTC. The full variable domain, its missing parts supplied by reference TRBV5-1 and TRBJ2-5, is KAGVTQTPRYLIKTRGQQVTLSCSPISGHRSVSWYQQTPGQGLQFLFEYFSETQRNKGNFPGRFSGRQFSNSRSEMNVSTLELGDSALYLCASSQGQGTVETQYFGPGTRLLVL.

V gene TRBV7-9 combines with J gene TRBJ2-7; D gene ambiguous. The V end was cut by 5 bases, the J end by 7 bases, with 12 bases between. This CDR3 comprises 12 residues. Germline V lookup: CDR1 SEHNR, CDR2 FQNEAQ (reference sequence). CDR3 in DNA: TGTGCCAGCAGCCCCTCGGCCACAGAGCAGTACTTC. It translates to CASSPSATEQYF.